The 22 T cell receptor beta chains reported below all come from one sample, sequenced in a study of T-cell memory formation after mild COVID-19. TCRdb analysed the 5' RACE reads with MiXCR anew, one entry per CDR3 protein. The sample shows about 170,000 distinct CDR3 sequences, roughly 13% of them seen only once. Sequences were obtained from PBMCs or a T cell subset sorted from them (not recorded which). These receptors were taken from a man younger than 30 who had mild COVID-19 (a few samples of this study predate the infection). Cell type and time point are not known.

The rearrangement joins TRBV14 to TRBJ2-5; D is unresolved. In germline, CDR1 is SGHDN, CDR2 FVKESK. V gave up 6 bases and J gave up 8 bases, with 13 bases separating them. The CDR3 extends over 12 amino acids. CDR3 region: CASSPNRVTQYF. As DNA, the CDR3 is TGTGCCAGCAGTCCGAACCGGGTAACCCAGTACTTC.

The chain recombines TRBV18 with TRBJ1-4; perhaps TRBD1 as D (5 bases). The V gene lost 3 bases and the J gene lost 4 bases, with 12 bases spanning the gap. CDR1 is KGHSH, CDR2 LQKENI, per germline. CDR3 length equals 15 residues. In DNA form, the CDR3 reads TGTGCCAGCTCACCGTGGGACGGCCGTAATGAAAAACTGTTTTTT. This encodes CASSPWDGRNEKLFF.

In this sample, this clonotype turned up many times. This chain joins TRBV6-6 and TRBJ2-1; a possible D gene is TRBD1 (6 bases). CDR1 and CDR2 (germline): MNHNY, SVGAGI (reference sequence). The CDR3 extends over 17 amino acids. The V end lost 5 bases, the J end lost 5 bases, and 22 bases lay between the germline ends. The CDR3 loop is CASSARVTGNRHNEQFF. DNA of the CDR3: TGTGCCAGCAGTGCCCGAGTAACAGGGAATAGACACAATGAGCAGTTCTTC.

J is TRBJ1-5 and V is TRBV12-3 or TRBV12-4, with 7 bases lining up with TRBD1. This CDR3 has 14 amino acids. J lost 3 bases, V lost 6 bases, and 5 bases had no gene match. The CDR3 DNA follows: TGTGCCAGCAGGGCCACAGGGGTCAATCAGCCCCAGCATTTT. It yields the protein CASRATGVNQPQHF.

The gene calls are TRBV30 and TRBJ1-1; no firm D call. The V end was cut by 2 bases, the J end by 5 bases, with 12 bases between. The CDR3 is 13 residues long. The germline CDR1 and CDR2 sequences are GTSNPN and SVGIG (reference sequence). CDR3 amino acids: CAWSMSAGTEAFF. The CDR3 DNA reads TGTGCCTGGAGTATGAGTGCCGGAACTGAAGCTTTCTTT.

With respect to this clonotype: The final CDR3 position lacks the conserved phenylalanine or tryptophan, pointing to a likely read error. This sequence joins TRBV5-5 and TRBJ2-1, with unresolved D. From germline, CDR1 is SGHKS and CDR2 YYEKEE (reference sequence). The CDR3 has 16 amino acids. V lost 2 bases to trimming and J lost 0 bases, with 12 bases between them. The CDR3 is CASSFQGPSSYNEQFL. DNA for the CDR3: TGTGCCAGCAGCTTTCAAGGTCCGAGCTCCTACAATGAGCAGTTCTTA.

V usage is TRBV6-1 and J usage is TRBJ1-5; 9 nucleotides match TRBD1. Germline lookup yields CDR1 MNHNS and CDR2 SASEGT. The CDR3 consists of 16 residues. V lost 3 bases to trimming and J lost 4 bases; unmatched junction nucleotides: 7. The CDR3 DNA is TGTGCCAGCAGTGACCGACAGGGGGGGATTAATCAGCCCCAGCATTTT. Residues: CASSDRQGGINQPQHF.

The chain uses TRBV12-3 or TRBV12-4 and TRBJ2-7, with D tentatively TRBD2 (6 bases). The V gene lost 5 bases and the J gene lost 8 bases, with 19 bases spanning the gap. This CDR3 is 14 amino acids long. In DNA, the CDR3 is TGTGCCAGCAGTCTGCTCCGGGGGTCTACGAAGCAGTACTTC. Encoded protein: CASSLLRGSTKQYF.

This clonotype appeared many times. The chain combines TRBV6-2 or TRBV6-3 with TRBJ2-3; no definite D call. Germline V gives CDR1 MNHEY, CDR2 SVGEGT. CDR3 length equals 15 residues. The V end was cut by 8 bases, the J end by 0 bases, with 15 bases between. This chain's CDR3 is CASGYGQTSTDTQYF. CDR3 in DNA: TGTGCCAGCGGCTACGGCCAAACAAGCACAGATACGCAGTATTTT.

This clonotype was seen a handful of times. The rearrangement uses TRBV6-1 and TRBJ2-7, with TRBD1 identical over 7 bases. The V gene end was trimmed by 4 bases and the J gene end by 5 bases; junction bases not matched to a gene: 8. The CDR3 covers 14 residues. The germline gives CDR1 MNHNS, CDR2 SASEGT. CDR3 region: CASSARQGWDEQYF. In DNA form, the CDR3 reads TGTGCCAGCAGTGCTCGACAGGGCTGGGACGAGCAGTACTTC.

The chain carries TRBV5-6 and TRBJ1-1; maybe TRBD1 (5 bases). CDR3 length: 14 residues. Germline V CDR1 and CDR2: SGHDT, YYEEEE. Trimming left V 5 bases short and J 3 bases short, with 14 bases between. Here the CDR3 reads CASSKRGRDTEAFF. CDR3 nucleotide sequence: TGTGCCAGCAGTAAGAGGGGCCGAGACACTGAAGCTTTCTTT.

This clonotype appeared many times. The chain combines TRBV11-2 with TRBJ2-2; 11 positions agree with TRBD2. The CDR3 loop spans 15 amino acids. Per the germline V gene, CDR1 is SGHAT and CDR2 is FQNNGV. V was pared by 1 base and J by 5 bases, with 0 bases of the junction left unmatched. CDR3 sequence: CASSLGLAGTGELFF. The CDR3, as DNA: TGTGCCAGCAGCTTAGGACTAGCGGGGACCGGGGAGCTGTTTTTT.

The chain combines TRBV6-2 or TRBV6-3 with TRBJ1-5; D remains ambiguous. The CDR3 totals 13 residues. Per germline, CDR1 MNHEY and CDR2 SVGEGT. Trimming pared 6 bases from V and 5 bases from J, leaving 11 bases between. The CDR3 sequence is CASSQASHQPQHF. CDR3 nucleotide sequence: TGTGCCAGCAGCCAGGCCTCCCATCAGCCCCAGCATTTT.

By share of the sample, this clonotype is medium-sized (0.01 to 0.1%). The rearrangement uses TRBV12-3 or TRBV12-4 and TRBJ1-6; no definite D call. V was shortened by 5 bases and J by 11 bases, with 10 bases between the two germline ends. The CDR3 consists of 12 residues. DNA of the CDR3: TGTGCCAGCAGTAACCCACCCGCACCCCTCCACTTT. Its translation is CASSNPPAPLHF.

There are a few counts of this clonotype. Written as DNA, the CDR3 is TGTGCCAGCAGCCAAGGGAGGGGCGAGCAGTACTTC. Residues: CASSQGRGEQYF. The chain couples TRBV3-1 to TRBJ2-7; D is perhaps TRBD2 (6 bases). CDR3 size: 12 residues. V was clipped by 1 base and J by 6 bases, with 7 bases between them. In germline, CDR1 is LGHDT, CDR2 YNNKEL (reference sequence).

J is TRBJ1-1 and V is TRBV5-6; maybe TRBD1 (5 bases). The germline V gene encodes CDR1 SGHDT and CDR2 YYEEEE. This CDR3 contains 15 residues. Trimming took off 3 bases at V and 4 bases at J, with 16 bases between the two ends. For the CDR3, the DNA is TGTGCCAGCAGCTGGGGGGGTGTGCGGGGCACTGAAGCTTTCTTT. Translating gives CASSWGGVRGTEAFF.

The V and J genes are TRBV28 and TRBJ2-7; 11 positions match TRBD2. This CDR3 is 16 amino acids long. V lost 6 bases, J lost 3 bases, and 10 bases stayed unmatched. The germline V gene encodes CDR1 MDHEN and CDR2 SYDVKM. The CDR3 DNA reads TGTGCCAGCAGGGGGGTAGCGGGGGGGATCAACTACGAGCAGTACTTC. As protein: CASRGVAGGINYEQYF. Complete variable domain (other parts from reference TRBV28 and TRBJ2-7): DVKVTQSSRYLVKRTGEKVFLECVQDMDHENMFWYRQDPGLGLRLIYFSYDVKMKEKGDIPEGYSVSREKKERFSLILESASTNQTSMYLCASRGVAGGINYEQYFGPGTRLTVT.

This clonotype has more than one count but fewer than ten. CDR3 nucleotide sequence: TGTGCCACCAGCAGAGATAAGTTAGGAGATACGCAGTATTTT. Translating it yields CATSRDKLGDTQYF. V is TRBV15 and J is TRBJ2-3; no clear D. Germline V CDR1 and CDR2: LNHNV, YYDKDF (reference sequence). Trimming left V 0 bases short and J 5 bases short, with 9 bases between. This CDR3 comprises 14 residues.

The CDR3 is CASSLPGGSGERNTQYF. As DNA, the CDR3 is TGCGCCAGCAGCCTGCCGGGGGGTAGCGGGGAAAGAAATACGCAGTATTTT. This chain uses TRBV4-3 with TRBJ2-3, with 8 nucleotides matching TRBD2. Germline-derived CDR1 and CDR2 are LGHNA and YSLEER. J was trimmed by 7 bases and V by 4 bases; bases with no gene match: 16. The CDR3 is made up of 17 amino acids.

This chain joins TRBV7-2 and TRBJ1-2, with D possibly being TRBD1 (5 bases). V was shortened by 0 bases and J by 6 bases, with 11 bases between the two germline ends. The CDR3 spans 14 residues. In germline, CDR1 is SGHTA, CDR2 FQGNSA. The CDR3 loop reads CASSLARPGHGYTF. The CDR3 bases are TGTGCCAGCAGCTTAGCTCGCCCGGGGCATGGCTACACCTTC.

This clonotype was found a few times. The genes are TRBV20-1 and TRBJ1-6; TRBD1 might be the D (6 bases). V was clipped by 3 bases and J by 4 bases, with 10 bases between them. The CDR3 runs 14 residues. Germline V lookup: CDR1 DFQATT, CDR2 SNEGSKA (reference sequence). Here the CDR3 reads CSASRGGYNSPLHF. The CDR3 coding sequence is TGCAGTGCTAGCAGGGGAGGGTATAATTCACCCCTCCACTTT.

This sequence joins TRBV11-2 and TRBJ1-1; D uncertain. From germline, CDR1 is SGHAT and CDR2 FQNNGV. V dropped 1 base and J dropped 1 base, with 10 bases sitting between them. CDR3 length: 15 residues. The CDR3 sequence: CASSLGGYPNTEAFF. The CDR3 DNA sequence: TGTGCCAGCAGCTTAGGTGGGTATCCGAACACTGAAGCTTTCTTT.